This T cell receptor (beta chain) emerged from a study of a mutant IDH1 vaccine in newly diagnosed glioma. The wider study: Vaccination of patients was performed eight times, in weeks 1, 3, 5, 7, 11, 15, 19 and 23. Either 4-6 weeks after radiotherapy alone or alongside temozolomide, vaccination was begun.

Assay: immunoSEQ multiplex PCR; the TCRdb copy retains only in-frame clones and omits some. The sample lists about 64,000 clones, approximately 84% occurring once. Germline-derived CDR1 and CDR2 are SGHAT and FQNNGV. The CDR3 length is 14 residues. Unmatched junction bases numbered 8, after V lost 5 bases and J lost 5 bases. Time point: week 11, during vaccination. The content of each vaccine dose was 300 ug of mutant IDH1 20-mer peptide, and topical imiquimod accompanied it. In the case of this clone: No antigen is known for it.

This sequence was found in a woman between 45 and 65 years old with glioma. The specimen was PBMCs, collected from a glioma patient whose treatment included an IDH1 peptide vaccine. V gene TRBV11-2 combines with J gene TRBJ2-7, with 8 bases fitting TRBD2. The CDR3 nucleotides are TGTGCCAGCAGCCCGCAGACTAGCGCCAACGAGCAGTACTTC. This encodes CASSPQTSANEQYF.